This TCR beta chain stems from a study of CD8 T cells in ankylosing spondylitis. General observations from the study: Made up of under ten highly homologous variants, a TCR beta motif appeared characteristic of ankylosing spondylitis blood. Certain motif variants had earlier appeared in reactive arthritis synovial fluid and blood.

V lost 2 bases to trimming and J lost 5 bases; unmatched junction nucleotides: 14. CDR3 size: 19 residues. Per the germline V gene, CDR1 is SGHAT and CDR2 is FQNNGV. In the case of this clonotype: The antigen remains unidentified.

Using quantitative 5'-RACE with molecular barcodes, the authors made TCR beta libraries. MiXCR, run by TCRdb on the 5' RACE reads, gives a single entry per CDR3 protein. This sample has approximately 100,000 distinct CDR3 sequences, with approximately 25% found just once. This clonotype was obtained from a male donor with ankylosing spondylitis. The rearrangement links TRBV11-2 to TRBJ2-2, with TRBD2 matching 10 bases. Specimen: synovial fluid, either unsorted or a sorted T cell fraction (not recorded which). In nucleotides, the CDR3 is TGTGCCAGCAGCTTACCCCAAAGGGTAGCGGGAGGCGTTACCGGGGAGCTGTTTTTT. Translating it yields CASSLPQRVAGGVTGELFF.